This T cell receptor beta chain was captured in a study of T-cell memory formation after mild COVID-19. Study context: Largely donor-specific TCR clusters were found.

Notes on the study in general: Whereas later expanders leaned CD4+, clones contracting day 15 to 85 showed a balanced CD4/CD8 makeup. Some responding clones appeared in pre-infection memory, suggesting cross-reactive memory joined. Clones which contracted sat mainly in CM and EM if CD4+, and in EMRA if CD8+.

Each CDR3 protein gets one entry after TCRdb re-called the 5' RACE reads with MiXCR. The top ten clones hold roughly 13% of a sample with 300,000 to 400,000 distinct CDR3 sequences, 25% to 30% of them seen once. Germline V CDR1 and CDR2: SGHVS, FNYEAQ. V dropped 1 base and J dropped 0; count of bases not matched to a gene: 9. This CDR3 comprises 17 residues. Ten or more counts support this clonotype. What it binds is unknown. The sequenced sample was PBMCs or a T cell subset sorted from them (not recorded which). The V and J genes are TRBV7-6 and TRBJ2-7; 7 bases fit TRBD1. The sequence came from an adult woman who had mild COVID-19 (a few samples of this study predate the infection). Cell type and time point are not known. In DNA, the CDR3 is TGTGCCAGCAGCTTAGGCCGAAGACAGGGCAACTCCTACGAGCAGTACTTC. Translated, it gives CASSLGRRQGNSYEQYF. Combining the CDR3 with reference TRBV7-6 and TRBJ2-7 gives the whole variable domain GAGVSQSPRYKVTKRGQDVALRCDPISGHVSLYWYRQALGQGPEFLTYFNYEAQQDKSGLPNDRFSAERPEGSISTLTIQRTEQRDSAMYRCASSLGRRQGNSYEQYFGPGTRLTVT.